The next 28 T cell receptor beta chains were all read from a single sample in a study of monozygotic twins with inflammatory bowel disease. TCRdb re-called the 5' RACE reads and gives one entry per CDR3 protein, without DNA. Here the sample table reports about 380,000 distinct CDR3 sequences. The sequenced material came from blood. The receptors were gathered from a human donor with ulcerative colitis or Crohn's disease, or a healthy co-twin of an affected twin (not recorded which).

The rearrangement links TRBV3-1 to TRBJ2-7; absent DNA, TCRdb's TRBD1 call cannot be checked. There are 14 residues in the CDR3. Germline lookup yields CDR1 LGHDT and CDR2 YNNKEL (reference sequence). CDR3 sequence reads: CASSWGPPSYEQYF.

The rearrangement links TRBV7-3 to TRBJ2-3; TCRdb's D gene call, TRBD1, goes unchecked for lack of DNA. The germline CDR1 and CDR2 sequences are SGHTA and FQGTGA. The CDR3 loop spans 15 amino acids. CDR3 region: CASSAGRGLADTQYF. Complete variable domain (other parts from reference TRBV7-3 and TRBJ2-3): GAGVSQTPSNKVTEKGKYVELRCDPISGHTALYWYRQSLGQGPEFLIYFQGTGAADDSGLPNDRFFAVRPEGSVSTLKIQRTERGDSAVYLCASSAGRGLADTQYFGPGTRLTVL.

The CDR3: CASSPEWTGLNQPQHF. The chain uses TRBV19 and TRBJ1-5; TCRdb selects TRBD1, and the lack of DNA leaves this call unchecked. The CDR3 contains 16 residues. Germline V lookup: CDR1 LNHDA, CDR2 SQIVND (reference sequence). Full variable domain (outside the CDR3, taken from reference TRBV19 and TRBJ1-5): DGGITQSPKYLFRKEGQNVTLSCEQNLNHDAMYWYRQDPGQGLRLIYYSQIVNDFQKGDIAEGYSVSREKKESFPLTVTSAQKNPTAFYLCASSPEWTGLNQPQHFGDGTRLSIL.

The rearrangement uses TRBV6-5 and TRBJ1-2; as DNA is missing, the TRBD1 call by TCRdb cannot be tested. The CDR3 covers 13 residues. Germline-derived CDR1 and CDR2 are MNHEY and SVGAGI. This CDR3 is CASSTGNNYGYTF.

The chain recombines TRBV7-2 with TRBJ2-2. The germline gives CDR1 SGHTA, CDR2 FQGNSA. This CDR3 has 14 amino acids. The CDR3 protein is CASSLGRGTGELFF.

The chain has TRBV2 and TRBJ1-6; TCRdb names TRBD1, which stays unverified in the absence of DNA. The CDR3 extends over 14 amino acids. Germline CDR1 is SNHLY and CDR2 is FYNNEI. This chain's CDR3 is CASSEQGGNSPLHF.

The chain links TRBV5-1 to TRBJ2-7; the D call from TCRdb, TRBD1, cannot be confirmed without DNA. The CDR3 consists of 11 residues. Germline values: CDR1 SGHRS, CDR2 YFSETQ. The CDR3: CASSRNRGQYF. The variable domain in full, with the rest retrieved from reference TRBV5-1 and TRBJ2-7, is KAGVTQTPRYLIKTRGQQVTLSCSPISGHRSVSWYQQTPGQGLQFLFEYFSETQRNKGNFPGRFSGRQFSNSRSEMNVSTLELGDSALYLCASSRNRGQYFGPGTRLTVT.

The J gene is TRBJ2-7, the V gene TRBV15. The CDR3 contains 14 residues. From germline, CDR1 is LNHNV and CDR2 YYDKDF (reference sequence). CDR3: CATSREVRPYEQYF.

CDR3: CASSPARIFPQHF. The V and J genes are TRBV7-2 and TRBJ1-5. Germline assignment: CDR1 SGHTA and CDR2 FQGNSA. This CDR3 region has 13 residues.

The chain is built from TRBV9 and TRBJ1-2; TCRdb outputs TRBD1, but without DNA this stays unchecked. Per germline, CDR1 SGDLS and CDR2 YYNGEE. This CDR3 is built from 14 residues. CDR3: CASSSDTSWDGYTF.

The V and J genes are TRBV4-1 and TRBJ1-2; the D call of TRBD1 rests on TCRdb alone, since no DNA is present to check it. This CDR3 comprises 14 residues. The germline CDR1 and CDR2 sequences are MGHRA and YSYEKL. The CDR3 sequence is CASSQETGGLGYTF.

The chain uses TRBV20-1 and TRBJ2-7; TCRdb lists TRBD2, though no DNA is available to test this call. Germline V gene sequence: CDR1 DFQATT, CDR2 SNEGSKA (reference sequence). The CDR3 covers 17 residues. CDR3 sequence reads: CSARSGLAGVYSYEQYF.

The gene calls are TRBV7-9 and TRBJ2-6. The CDR3 covers 17 residues. Per germline, CDR1 SEHNR and CDR2 FQNEAQ (reference sequence). The CDR3 reads CASSLWAGRSGANVLTF.

The chain employs TRBV7-2 and TRBJ2-7. Per the germline V gene, CDR1 is SGHTA and CDR2 is FQGNSA. The CDR3 consists of 13 residues. CDR3 loop: CASSLPISYEQYF. Complete variable domain (other parts from reference TRBV7-2 and TRBJ2-7): GAGVSQSPSNKVTEKGKDVELRCDPISGHTALYWYRQSLGQGLEFLIYFQGNSAPDKSGLPSDRFSAERTGGSVSTLTIQRTQQEDSAVYLCASSLPISYEQYFGPGTRLTVT.

The V call is TRBV7-9, the J call TRBJ1-1; TCRdb calls TRBD1, which cannot be checked without DNA. There are 15 residues in the CDR3. Germline CDR1 reads SEHNR; CDR2 reads FQNEAQ (reference sequence). This CDR3 is CASSLVWGQNTEAFF.

V usage is TRBV4-3 and J usage is TRBJ2-1. CDR1 is LGHNA, CDR2 YSLEER, per germline. The CDR3 covers 15 residues. The CDR3 is CASSQQGDSYNEQFF.

The chain uses TRBV25-1 and TRBJ1-6; no DNA is available, so the TRBD1 call from TCRdb remains unchecked. The CDR3 spans 16 residues. CDR1 MGHDK and CDR2 SYGVNS come from the germline V gene. The CDR3 loop is CASSEPHRGGNSPLHF.

The chain employs TRBV7-9 and TRBJ2-7; TCRdb's D call, TRBD1, is unchecked because there is no DNA. The germline CDR1 and CDR2 sequences are SEHNR and FQNEAQ (reference sequence). The CDR3 totals 16 residues. The CDR3 loop is CASSYHRDTLSYEQYF.

The V and J genes are TRBV12-3 or TRBV12-4 and TRBJ1-1. CDR3 length: 12 residues. CDR3 residues: CASSSALFGAFF.

The chain recombines TRBV5-1 with TRBJ2-1. Germline V lookup: CDR1 SGHRS, CDR2 YFSETQ. CDR3 size: 13 residues. The CDR3: CASSWDIYNEQFF. Using reference TRBV5-1 and TRBJ2-1 for the parts outside the CDR3, the full variable domain is KAGVTQTPRYLIKTRGQQVTLSCSPISGHRSVSWYQQTPGQGLQFLFEYFSETQRNKGNFPGRFSGRQFSNSRSEMNVSTLELGDSALYLCASSWDIYNEQFFGPGTRLTVL.

The J gene is TRBJ2-3, the V gene TRBV5-1; TCRdb reports TRBD1, a call that lacks DNA to check it against. The CDR3 consists of 17 residues. CDR1 is SGHRS, CDR2 YFSETQ, per germline. The CDR3 here is CASSFGSGTGSGDTQYF.

The gene calls are TRBV27 and TRBJ1-2. This CDR3 has 14 residues. Looked up from germline, CDR1 is MNHEY and CDR2 is SMNVEV (reference sequence). CDR3: CASSFSGRNYGYTF.

The chain recombines TRBV18 with TRBJ1-1; TCRdb's D call, TRBD1, is unchecked because there is no DNA. The CDR3 spans 15 residues. Germline V gene data show CDR1 as KGHSH and CDR2 as LQKENI. The CDR3 sequence is CASSAPGQGNTEAFF.

The CDR3 reads CASSDRALSNQPQHF. The genes are TRBV2 and TRBJ1-5; the D call from TCRdb, TRBD1, cannot be confirmed without DNA. Germline CDR1 SNHLY, CDR2 FYNNEI. This CDR3 is 15 amino acids long.

The rearrangement joins TRBV28 to TRBJ2-5; with no DNA, the TCRdb D assignment of TRBD2 cannot be verified. This CDR3 is built from 18 residues. The germline V gene encodes CDR1 MDHEN and CDR2 SYDVKM. CDR3: CASSFRLSSGGAEETQYF.

The rearrangement links TRBV5-5 to TRBJ2-7; absent DNA, TCRdb's TRBD1 call cannot be checked. Germline V gives CDR1 SGHKS, CDR2 YYEKEE (reference sequence). This CDR3 spans 13 amino acids. CDR3: CASSLRTGFEQYF.

The J gene is TRBJ2-7, the V gene TRBV7-2; no DNA is available, so the TRBD1 call from TCRdb remains unchecked. The CDR3 spans 12 residues. From germline, CDR1 is SGHTA and CDR2 FQGNSA. CDR3 in amino acids: CASSVGGTEQYF.

The chain couples TRBV12-3 or TRBV12-4 to TRBJ2-5. This CDR3 spans 14 amino acids. The CDR3 sequence is CASSRWRSEETQYF.